The 30 T cell receptor beta chains below were found in one sample sequenced in a study of blood T cells in healthy people across ages. For the second PCR, which ran for about 6 to 11 cycles, a sample-barcoded 5' primer and a J-beta primer mix were used. MiXCR was run by TCRdb on the 5' RACE reads, yielding one entry per CDR3 protein. Of fewer than 2 million distinct CDR3 sequences in the sample, about 39% are singletons; the top ten hold more than 20%. Material for sequencing was blood. The receptors shown here come from a human donor in good health.

Regarding this clonotype: This could be a read error, since a much larger clone is one nucleotide away. CDR3 in DNA: TGCAGCGTTGAAGATACAGGGGGGAGATCCTACAATGAGCAGTACTTC. Translated, it gives CSVEDTGGRSYNEQYF. The chain carries TRBV29-1 and TRBJ2-1; 8 bases are shared with TRBD1. The J call is in doubt because the DNA end fits TRBJ2-7 better. The CDR3 totals 16 residues. Germline CDR1 is SQVTM and CDR2 is ANQGSEA.

V and J are TRBV20-1 and TRBJ1-1, with D uncertain. V gave up 3 bases and J gave up 0 bases, with 8 bases separating them. CDR3 length equals 13 residues. CDR1 and CDR2 (germline): DFQATT, SNEGSKA (reference sequence). The chain's CDR3 is CSASTVLNTEAFF. The CDR3 DNA sequence: TGCAGTGCTAGCACAGTTTTGAACACTGAAGCTTTCTTT.

The rearrangement joins TRBV6-5 to TRBJ1-4; 8 bases agree with TRBD1. CDR1 is MNHEY, CDR2 SVGAGI, per germline. J gave up 3 bases and V 5 bases, and 5 bases lay outside the gene matches. There are 15 residues in the CDR3. CDR3 coding DNA: TGTGCCAGCAGTAGACTACAGGGGGCTAATGAAAAACTGTTTTTT. It is translated as CASSRLQGANEKLFF.

The chain carries TRBV6-1 and TRBJ2-1; D call uncertain. Trimming removed 2 bases at V and 0 bases at J, with 5 bases between. The CDR3 is 14 amino acids. CDR1 MNHNS and CDR2 SASEGT come from the germline V gene. CDR3 nucleotide sequence: TGTGCCAGCAGTGAATGGGACTCCTACAATGAGCAGTTCTTC. This gives the protein CASSEWDSYNEQFF.

V is TRBV5-6 and J is TRBJ1-4, with D possibly TRBD1 on 5 matching bases. Germline CDR1 is SGHDT and CDR2 is YYEEEE. V was shortened by 5 bases and J by 8 bases, with 19 bases between the two germline ends. CDR3 length: 15 amino acids. CDR3 protein: CASSLIGTEGEKLFF. The CDR3 nucleotides read TGTGCCAGCAGTTTGATCGGGACCGAGGGGGAAAAACTGTTTTTT.

This clonotype was found a few times. This chain joins TRBV7-9 and TRBJ1-2, with 11 nucleotides matching TRBD1. The CDR3 extends over 16 amino acids. Germline V gives CDR1 SEHNR, CDR2 FQNEAQ (reference sequence). V trimming: 4 bases; J trimming: 4 bases; junction bases outside the gene matches: 8. The CDR3 spells CASSSRGTGGTYGYTF. The CDR3 nucleotides read TGTGCCAGCAGCTCGAGAGGGACAGGGGGGACCTATGGCTACACCTTC.

This clonotype was detected a few times. This chain joins TRBV27 and TRBJ1-4, with 8 bases lining up with TRBD1. Germline values: CDR1 MNHEY, CDR2 SMNVEV (reference sequence). V dropped 2 bases and J dropped 6; count of bases not matched to a gene: 2. The CDR3 extends over 14 amino acids. CDR3 loop: CASSLGTGYEKLFF. For the CDR3, the DNA is TGTGCCAGCAGTTTAGGGACAGGATATGAAAAACTGTTTTTT.

This clonotype is a singleton in its sample. V usage is TRBV28 and J usage is TRBJ2-5; TRBD2 aligns across 7 bases. CDR3 length: 14 amino acids. Germline CDR1 reads MDHEN; CDR2 reads SYDVKM. Trimming cost V 8 bases and J 4 bases; bases outside gene matches: 10. The CDR3 is CASRTRTVPETQYF. The CDR3 DNA is TGTGCCAGCCGGACTAGAACCGTCCCAGAGACCCAGTACTTC.

J is TRBJ2-3 and V is TRBV18; 11 positions match TRBD2. V was clipped by 3 bases and J by 7 bases; unmatched bases: 6. The CDR3 covers 15 residues. Looked up from germline, CDR1 is KGHSH and CDR2 is LQKENI. The CDR3 nucleotides read TGTGCCAGCTCACCTCCGGGACTAGCGGCAAATACGCAGTATTTT. Protein product: CASSPPGLAANTQYF.

This clonotype was observed a few times. This sequence joins TRBV7-2 and TRBJ2-5, with 11 bases lining up with TRBD1. The end of the DNA fits TRBJ2-7 better, so the J call may be wrong. The CDR3 runs 15 residues. Per germline, CDR1 SGHTA and CDR2 FQGNSA. CDR3 sequence (DNA): TGTGCCAGCAGCCGAACCGGGACAGGGGGAAACGAGCAGTACTTC. It translates to CASSRTGTGGNEQYF.

This clonotype was observed a few times. V and J are TRBV14 and TRBJ2-5, with D possibly TRBD2 on 5 matching bases. Germline V gene sequence: CDR1 SGHDN, CDR2 FVKESK. V gave up 1 base and J gave up 4 bases, with 13 bases separating them. There are 15 residues in the CDR3. This CDR3 is CASSQVEGYGETQYF. CDR3 coding DNA: TGTGCCAGCAGCCAAGTTGAGGGTTATGGAGAGACCCAGTACTTC.

The count of this clonotype is one. Its ends do not fully match the called genes, so a read error is possible. This chain uses TRBV12-3 or TRBV12-4 with TRBJ1-5; TRBD1 is a possible D gene (5 bases). The CDR3 is made up of 15 amino acids. The DNA for the CDR3 is TGTGCCAGCAGTTTAGGGGGGGGTACCAATCACCCCCAGCATTTT. It encodes CASSLGGGTNHPQHF.

The sample holds a few counts of this clonotype. The V gene is TRBV6-2 or TRBV6-3, the J gene TRBJ2-1; D remains unclear. Germline CDR1 is MNHEY and CDR2 is SVGEGT. This CDR3 has 12 amino acids. Trimming pared 5 bases from V and 13 bases from J, leaving 15 bases between. CDR3 amino acids: CASSAVQETQFF. The CDR3 nucleotides read TGTGCCAGCAGTGCGGTACAAGAGACCCAGTTCTTC.

This clonotype has only a few counts. A much larger clonotype is one base distant, so this may be a read error. The chain recombines TRBV6-2 or TRBV6-3 with TRBJ2-3; no reliable D call. V lost 0 bases and J 8 bases, leaving 6 bases between the germline ends. There are 12 residues in the CDR3. The germline V gene encodes CDR1 MNHEY and CDR2 SVGEGT. The CDR3, as DNA: TGTGCCAGCAGTTACTCGGCAGGTACGCAGTATTTT. Amino acid sequence: CASSYSAGTQYF.

This clonotype came up a few times. The chain joins TRBV7-9 to TRBJ2-3; D gene unclear. Germline CDR1 reads SEHNR; CDR2 reads FQNEAQ (reference sequence). V lost 4 bases, J lost 0 bases, and 8 bases lay in between. This CDR3 region has 14 residues. CDR3 in amino acids: CASSSRRSTDTQYF. The CDR3 DNA sequence: TGTGCCAGCAGCTCGCGGCGGAGCACAGATACGCAGTATTTT.

V usage is TRBV6-1 and J usage is TRBJ1-1; D is unclear. Looked up from germline, CDR1 is MNHNS and CDR2 is SASEGT. Trimming stripped 5 bases from V and 1 base from J, with 11 bases between. The length of the CDR3 is 14 residues. CDR3 region: CASSWGSRNTEAFF. The CDR3, as DNA: TGTGCCAGCAGTTGGGGAAGCAGGAACACTGAAGCTTTCTTT.

A few counts support this clonotype. The rearrangement joins TRBV30 to TRBJ1-2; D is uncertain. The CDR3 length is 12 residues. Germline V gives CDR1 GTSNPN, CDR2 SVGIG (reference sequence). The ends were cut back, 0 bases at V and 8 bases at J, with 10 bases in the middle. CDR3 in amino acids: CAWSVLALGYTF. The CDR3 region has the DNA TGTGCCTGGAGTGTACTCGCGTTGGGCTACACCTTC. The whole variable domain, filled in from reference TRBV30 and TRBJ1-2, reads SQTIHQWPATLVQPVGSPLSLECTVEGTSNPNLYWYRQAAGRGLQLLFYSVGIGQISSEVPQNLSASRPQDRQFILSSKKLLLSDSGFYLCAWSVLALGYTFGSGTRLTVV.

Comments on this clonotype: At one end the junction does not follow the germline gene, possibly because of a read error. This CDR3 is CASSSPQGSSYNSSLHF. Here the CDR3 DNA reads TGTGCCAGCAGCTCCCCCCAGGGGAGCTCCTATAATTCATCCCTCCACTTT. The chain links TRBV7-2 to TRBJ1-6, with a tentative D call TRBD1 (6 bases). The CDR3 sequence is 17 residues long. Germline V lookup: CDR1 SGHTA, CDR2 FQGNSA.

The genes are TRBV7-8 and TRBJ2-1; unclear D gene. The CDR3 runs to 15 residues. Germline lookup yields CDR1 SGHVS and CDR2 FQNEAQ. Between the trimmed V and J ends, which lost 5 bases and 4 bases, there was a span of 15 bases. The CDR3 DNA reads as TGTGCCAGCAGCCCCGGACCGAGAAGATACAATGAGCAGTTCTTC. This gives the protein CASSPGPRRYNEQFF.

This chain connects TRBV7-9 to TRBJ2-4; TRBD2 might be the D (6 bases). The DNA matches TRBJ2-5 better at its end, which makes the J call doubtful. This CDR3 comprises 13 residues. Germline values: CDR1 SEHNR, CDR2 FQNEAQ (reference sequence). CDR3 region: CASSLKGGKTQYF. The DNA for the CDR3 is TGTGCCAGCAGCTTAAAGGGCGGGAAGACCCAGTACTTC.

This clonotype was seen only a few times. The V gene is TRBV7-9, the J gene TRBJ2-1, with a tentative D call TRBD2 (5 bases). Trimming shortened V by 5 bases and J by 2 bases, and 13 bases separated the two germline ends. CDR1 and CDR2 from the germline V gene are SEHNR and FQNEAQ (reference sequence). This CDR3 contains 15 residues. The CDR3 sequence: CASSPSEGAYNEQFF. CDR3 in DNA: TGTGCCAGCAGCCCGAGTGAGGGAGCCTACAATGAGCAGTTCTTC.

This clonotype occurred a few times. The chain employs TRBV18 and TRBJ2-7; D is uncertain. The V end was cut by 2 bases, the J end by 2 bases, with 10 bases between. There are 14 residues in the CDR3. The V gene's germline CDR1 is KGHSH and CDR2 LQKENI. The CDR3 DNA is TGTGCCAGCTCACCAGACAAGTTTACCTACGAGCAGTACTTC. It specifies CASSPDKFTYEQYF.

In its sample, this clonotype was seen a few times. V and J are TRBV28 and TRBJ2-6; the D gene is possibly TRBD2 (5 bases). Looked up from germline, CDR1 is MDHEN and CDR2 is SYDVKM. The CDR3 totals 14 residues. Trimming stripped 7 bases from V and 2 bases from J, with 9 bases between. This CDR3 is CASTEGPGANVLTF. The CDR3, as DNA: TGTGCCAGCACTGAGGGTCCTGGGGCCAACGTCCTGACTTTC.

V is TRBV21-1 and J is TRBJ1-1; TRBD1 is the table's D call, not checked against the DNA. TRBV21-1 counts as a pseudogene. The CDR3 totals 15 residues. The CDR3 loop is CASSKSPRPNTEAFF. Written as DNA, the CDR3 is TGTGCCAGCAGCAAAAGCCCCAGACCTAACACTGAAGCTTTCTTT.

The chain combines TRBV24-1 with TRBJ2-6; 11 positions agree with TRBD1. This CDR3 is 18 amino acids long. With V trimmed by 5 bases and J by 3 bases, 8 bases remained unmatched. Germline loops: CDR1 KGHDR, CDR2 SFDVKD. The CDR3: CATSGVGQGAFGANVLTF. CDR3 in DNA: TGTGCCACCAGTGGAGTAGGACAGGGGGCTTTTGGGGCCAACGTCCTGACTTTC.

The V and J genes are TRBV12-5 and TRBJ1-2, with D possibly TRBD1 on 6 matching bases. The CDR3 extends over 15 amino acids. CDR1 is LGHNT, CDR2 FRNRAP, per germline. Between the trimmed V and J ends, which lost 0 bases and 2 bases, there was a span of 10 bases. CDR3 sequence reads: CASGLVRDTNYGYTF. The DNA for the CDR3 is TGTGCTAGTGGTTTGGTACGGGACACCAACTATGGCTACACCTTC.

The chain has TRBV20-1 and TRBJ2-5; D is possibly TRBD2 (6 bases). This CDR3 contains 13 residues. Trimming shortened V by 6 bases and J by 2 bases, and 13 bases separated the two germline ends. The germline CDR1 and CDR2 sequences are DFQATT and SNEGSKA (reference sequence). For the CDR3, the DNA is TGCAGTGCCGTGACGGAGGGGCAAGAGACCCAGTACTTC. Translated: CSAVTEGQETQYF.

This chain links TRBV2 with TRBJ2-7; 9 nucleotides line up with TRBD1. This CDR3 is built from 15 residues. Looked up from germline, CDR1 is SNHLY and CDR2 is FYNNEI. After removal of 7 bases from V and 3 bases from J, the junction contained 10 bases not matched to a gene. The CDR3 here is CASTLQGDRDYEQYF. CDR3 sequence (DNA): TGTGCCAGCACCTTGCAGGGGGACAGGGACTACGAGCAGTACTTC.

The chain is built from TRBV7-9 and TRBJ1-2; perhaps TRBD1 as D (5 bases). The CDR3 has 16 residues. CDR1 SEHNR and CDR2 FQNEAQ come from the germline V gene (reference sequence). Trimming cost V 3 bases and J 2 bases, with 16 bases left between them. CDR3 DNA sequence: TGTGCCAGCAGCTTCAGAAGGGGTGGTTGGAACTATGGCTACACCTTC. Encoded protein: CASSFRRGGWNYGYTF.

The chain recombines TRBV6-2 or TRBV6-3 with TRBJ1-5, with 7 bases aligning to TRBD1. The V and J ends lost 6 bases and 11 bases, in that order; junction bases with no gene match: 16. The germline gives CDR1 MNHEY, CDR2 SVGEGT. The CDR3 spans 15 residues. Here the CDR3 reads CASRSTGRDRGAQHF. CDR3 bases: TGTGCCAGCAGATCGACAGGGCGCGACCGAGGGGCCCAGCATTTT.